This T cell receptor (beta chain) appears in the sequencing data of a study of blood T cell repertoires in COVID-19. Across the whole study: COVID-19 samples, acute and convalescent, were from the United States, Italy and Spain. In each case, the material was cDNA or gDNA derived from T cells, B-cell-depleted T cells, or PBMCs.

Per the original methods: Reference gene primers were amplified, and this amplification served to estimate nucleated cell counts. Method: immunoSEQ multiplex PCR; TCRdb's copy keeps in-frame clones and lacks some. That table furnishes V, J and clone size, whereas the DNA furnished D and trimming. The sample lists roughly 300,000 clones, about 85% occurring once. The CDR3 extends over 12 amino acids. V lost 6 bases, J lost 6 bases, and 9 bases lay in between. CDR1 is SNHLY and CDR2 is FYNNEI in the germline V gene. V gene TRBV2 combines with J gene TRBJ2-1, with TRBD1 as a possible D gene (6 bases). Material: peripheral blood. This TCR was sampled from a human donor in a cohort sampled during active COVID-19. The CDR3 nucleotides are TGTGCCAGCAGCTCAGGGGTCAATGAGCAGTTCTTC. Residues: CASSSGVNEQFF.